This T cell receptor (beta chain) originates from a study of blood T cell repertoires in COVID-19 (TCRdb year 2020). Notes on the research overall: Samples covering the acute and convalescent phases of COVID-19 were provided by collaborators in the United States, Italy and Spain. The material from the prospective study consisted of cDNA or gDNA derived from T cells, B-cell-depleted T cells, or PBMCs. Subjects who had been exposed to COVID-19, were actively infected with it, or had recovered from it provided the deeply sampled blood TCRbeta repertoires that made up the dataset. The repertoires were released in a freely available public database intended as a resource for research on the immune response to SARS-CoV-2. Samples came from the ongoing ImmuneRACE study (first 160 participants) plus 1,254 subjects from 6 global collaborators. The sample metadata nearly always contained a de-identified subject ID, COVID-19 status, age in years and sex. Where HLA class I and class II types were available, the types were taken from metadata supplied by the sample provider, not from assay-based typing.

In Seattle, one collaborating source enrolled patients while the infection was active and tracked those patients longitudinally over the course of disease. Each collaborating institution followed its own protocols to collect whole blood in K2EDTA tubes. For TCRbeta analysis, collaborators shipped samples as frozen whole blood, isolated PBMCs, or DNA extracted from either of those sample types. The immunoSEQ Assay, a bias-controlled multiplex PCR, was used to amplify TCRbeta CDR3 regions from genomic DNA. In the authors' own workflow: Nucleated cell counts per sample were estimated from amplification of reference gene primers within the assay. To quantify the absolute abundance of each unique TCRbeta CDR3 rearrangement, sequence reads were collapsed and filtered. For each sample, productive Simpson clonality was calculated as the square root of Simpson's diversity index over productive rearrangements. TCRdb mirrors the immuneACCESS table, restricted to in-frame sequences. Some clones are absent from its copies; in checked studies, under half trace to an unresolved V gene, and the reason for the others is unknown. That table supplies the V and J calls and clone size; D and trimming were determined from the DNA. Present in this sample are roughly 300,000 clones, around 85% of which were seen just once. The ten most abundant clones make up 1.4% to 1.5% of the sample.

Paper-wide results and their limitations: The amount of clinical and demographic metadata varied by source and participant and was provided uncurated.

The germline V gene provides CDR1 MNHEY and CDR2 SVGAGI. Measured from the cysteine to the phenylalanine, the CDR3 is 16 residues long. Only the CDR3 DNA is retained, 48 bases long and in frame from the first base. The V end gives up 0 bases and the J end 5 bases, leaving 7 bases in the junction not matched to a gene. A remark on this clone: Its antigen remains unidentified. No much larger clonotype is one base removed from it; base qualities were not supplied.

The chain joins TRBV6-5 to TRBJ1-1; a stretch of 9 junction bases matches TRBD1. This TCR derives from a human donor with COVID-19, enrolled during active disease. The donor label of this sample is uncertain. The material sequenced was peripheral blood. The encoded CDR3 is CASSYSADRGRTEAFF. The DNA sequence reads TGTGCCAGCAGTTACTCAGCGGACAGGGGACGGACTGAAGCTTTCTTT.